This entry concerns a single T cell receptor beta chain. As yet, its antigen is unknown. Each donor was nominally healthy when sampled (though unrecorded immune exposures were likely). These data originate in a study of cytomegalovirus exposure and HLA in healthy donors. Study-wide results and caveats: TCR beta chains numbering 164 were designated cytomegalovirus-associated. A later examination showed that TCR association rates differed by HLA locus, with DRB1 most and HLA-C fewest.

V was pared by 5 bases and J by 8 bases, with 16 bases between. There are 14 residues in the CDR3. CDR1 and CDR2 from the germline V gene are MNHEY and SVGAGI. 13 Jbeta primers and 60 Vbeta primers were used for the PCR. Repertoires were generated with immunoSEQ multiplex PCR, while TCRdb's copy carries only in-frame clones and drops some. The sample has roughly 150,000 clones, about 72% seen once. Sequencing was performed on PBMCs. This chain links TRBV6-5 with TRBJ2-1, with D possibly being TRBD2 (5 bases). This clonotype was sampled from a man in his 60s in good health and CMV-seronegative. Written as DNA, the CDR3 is TGTGCCAGCAGTCCGTTAGCGAGCTTCTATGAGCAGTTCTTC. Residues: CASSPLASFYEQFF.